This T cell receptor beta chain was profiled in a study of T cell repertoires and Cas9 in healthy adults. Study-wide context: SpCas9-reactive CD4 and CD8 T cells were characterized for potency, cytotoxicity and lineage.

Germline-derived CDR1 and CDR2 are GTSNPN and SVGIG (reference sequence). The CDR3 sequence is 13 residues long. Trimming stripped 5 bases from V and 1 base from J, with 11 bases between. This clone was observed once. Antigen unknown. Profiling relied on immunoSEQ multiplex PCR, and the TCRdb table lists in-frame clones only, not all of them. The sample includes around 25,000 clones, about 92% of them seen just once. General study findings and limits: Reportedly, SpCas9-reactive effector T cell proliferation and function were mitigated by SpCas9-reactive Tregs in vitro.

The sample was CD4+ effector T cells (CD127+, CD25-, CD137-, CD154-) from PBMCs; culture status not recorded. This rearrangement joins TRBV30 to TRBJ1-1, with D uncertain. The clonotype originates from a human donor in good health. CDR3 region: CAWDHLTNTEAFF. The DNA of the CDR3 is TGTGCCTGGGACCACCTGACGAACACTGAAGCTTTCTTT.